The 23 T cell receptor beta chains below were found in one sample sequenced in a study of PD-L1 blockade in urothelial cancer. Time point denoted: pretreatment peripheral blood. Data came from immunoSEQ multiplex PCR; TCRdb stores just in-frame clones and leaves some out. The repertoire holds over 45,000 clones, with about 86% as singletons. The specimen was PBMCs, collected around atezolizumab (anti-PD-L1) treatment. These TCRs come from a man in his 60s with urothelial cancer.

This sequence joins TRBV19 and TRBJ2-7; no reliable D call. The CDR3 is made up of 13 amino acids. V shed 4 bases and J shed 3 bases, with 10 bases lying between them. The germline gives CDR1 LNHDA, CDR2 SQIVND (reference sequence). CDR3 in DNA: TGTGCCAGTAGTACCGGGTCCGGCTACGAGCAGTACTTC. This codes for CASSTGSGYEQYF.

This chain joins TRBV6-5 and TRBJ2-3, with D possibly matching TRBD1 (5 bases). The V end lost 7 bases, the J end lost 3 bases, and 11 bases lay between the germline ends. The CDR3 is 13 residues long. Germline CDR1 is MNHEY and CDR2 is SVGAGI. The DNA of the CDR3 is TGTGCCAGCACCCGCAGGGTGACAGATACGCAGTATTTT. This gives the protein CASTRRVTDTQYF.

This clone was detected once. This chain uses TRBV30 with TRBJ1-2, with a possible D match to TRBD1 (6 bases). Germline V lookup: CDR1 GTSNPN, CDR2 SVGIG (reference sequence). This CDR3 has 13 residues. V lost 3 bases, J lost 7 bases, and 15 bases lay in between. The CDR3 loop reads CAWRGLQGTGYTF. In nucleotides, the CDR3 is TGTGCCTGGAGGGGATTACAGGGAACTGGCTACACCTTC. The entire variable domain, with the rest obtained from reference TRBV30 and TRBJ1-2, is as follows: SQTIHQWPATLVQPVGSPLSLECTVEGTSNPNLYWYRQAAGRGLQLLFYSVGIGQISSEVPQNLSASRPQDRQFILSSKKLLLSDSGFYLCAWRGLQGTGYTFGSGTRLTVV.

The V gene is TRBV18, the J gene TRBJ1-1; possibly TRBD1 for D (5 bases). From germline, CDR1 is KGHSH and CDR2 LQKENI. With 2 bases removed from V and 3 bases from J, the gap between germline ends came to 7 bases. The CDR3 spans 13 residues. As DNA, the CDR3 is TGTGCCAGCTCACCAGGCAGGGACACTGAAGCTTTCTTT. Its protein is CASSPGRDTEAFF. The full variable domain, rest sourced from reference TRBV18 and TRBJ1-1, is NAGVMQNPRHLVRRRGQEARLRCSPMKGHSHVYWYRQLPEEGLKFMVYLQKENIIDESGMPKERFSAEFPKEGPSILRIQQVVRGDSAAYFCASSPGRDTEAFFGQGTRLTVV.

The genes are TRBV27 and TRBJ2-3, with D maybe TRBD1 (5 bases). CDR1 is MNHEY, CDR2 SMNVEV, per germline (reference sequence). Deletions cut 5 bases from V and 0 bases from J, with 12 bases between. The CDR3 extends over 15 amino acids. The CDR3 DNA reads as TGTGCCAGCAGTCTGACAGTGCTTAGCACAGATACGCAGTATTTT. This translates into CASSLTVLSTDTQYF.

The chain couples TRBV29-1 to TRBJ1-2; 10 bases match TRBD1. The CDR3 has 13 amino acids. V lost 6 bases and J lost 8; bases outside the gene matches: 9. CDR1 SQVTM and CDR2 ANQGSEA come from the germline V gene. This CDR3 reads CSVKGGTGVGYTF. The CDR3 DNA reads as TGCAGCGTGAAGGGCGGGACAGGGGTCGGCTACACCTTC.

The chain links TRBV6-1 to TRBJ1-5; unclear D gene. V lost 1 base and J 6 bases, leaving 13 bases between the germline ends. This CDR3 is 15 amino acids long. CDR1 and CDR2 from the germline V gene are MNHNS and SASEGT. CDR3 sequence (DNA): TGTGCCAGCAGTGAAGGGGTCAGGTTTGGTCAGCCCCAGCATTTT. Translation: CASSEGVRFGQPQHF.

This clone was seen a handful of times. The rearrangement uses TRBV15 and TRBJ2-2, with 10 bases matching TRBD1. The germline V gene encodes CDR1 LNHNV and CDR2 YYDKDF (reference sequence). The CDR3 sequence is 19 residues long. Trimming at V came to 3 bases and at J to 0 bases, leaving 10 bases not matched to a gene. CDR3 sequence: CATSRSRDRGLPNTGELFF. The CDR3 nucleotides read TGTGCCACCAGCAGGTCCCGGGACAGGGGCCTCCCGAACACCGGGGAGCTGTTTTTT.

V and J are TRBV5-6 and TRBJ1-4; D ambiguous. From germline, CDR1 is SGHDT and CDR2 YYEEEE. Trimming left V 4 bases short and J 3 bases short, with 10 bases between. The CDR3 length is 14 residues. The CDR3 bases are TGTGCCAGCAGCGTCTTGGCAGCTAATGAAAAACTGTTTTTT. It is translated as CASSVLAANEKLFF.

In its sample, this clone was seen once. The chain has TRBV19 and TRBJ2-2; 7 bases line up with TRBD2. The V gene's germline CDR1 is LNHDA and CDR2 SQIVND (reference sequence). V lost 5 bases to trimming and J lost 2 bases; unmatched junction nucleotides: 14. This CDR3 has 18 amino acids. CDR3 in amino acids: CASSLSRASGLNTGELFF. The DNA of the CDR3 is TGTGCCAGTAGTCTCAGCAGGGCTAGCGGATTAAACACCGGGGAGCTGTTTTTT.

A single count supports this clone. This chain joins TRBV7-8 and TRBJ1-3; D unresolved. V lost 2 bases and J 0 bases, leaving 8 bases between the germline ends. Germline assignment: CDR1 SGHVS and CDR2 FQNEAQ. The length of the CDR3 is 15 residues. DNA for the CDR3: TGTGCCAGCAGCTTATCTAGACTCTCTGGAAACACCATATATTTT. Translation: CASSLSRLSGNTIYF.

The chain uses TRBV6-1 and TRBJ2-1; possibly TRBD2 for D (6 bases). Trimming stripped 4 bases from V and 0 bases from J, with 22 bases between. Germline loops: CDR1 MNHNS, CDR2 SASEGT. This CDR3 has 19 residues. The CDR3 coding sequence is TGTGCCAGCAGTGTCTCTAGCGCGCGAGAACTAAGCTCCTACAATGAGCAGTTCTTC. It encodes CASSVSSARELSSYNEQFF.

The CDR3 DNA reads TGTGCCAGCAGTGCCCAGGGCGTGATCCGCACAGATACGCAGTATTTT. This sequence encodes CASSAQGVIRTDTQYF. This chain joins TRBV25-1 and TRBJ2-3; weak D call: TRBD1 (5 bases). CDR3 length equals 16 residues. Germline values: CDR1 MGHDK, CDR2 SYGVNS. Trimming left V 4 bases short and J 1 base short, with 15 bases between.

The chain couples TRBV5-1 to TRBJ2-1; 14 bases agree with TRBD2. Germline CDR1 SGHRS, CDR2 YFSETQ. This CDR3 region has 16 residues. Germline trimming cut 0 bases from V and 6 bases from J; bases unmatched to any gene: 2. CDR3 DNA: TGCGCCAGCAGCTTGGTGACTAGCGGGAGGGCCAATGAGCAGTTCTTC. Translated, it gives CASSLVTSGRANEQFF.

The chain uses TRBV25-1 and TRBJ1-5; 8 bases map to TRBD1. There are 14 residues in the CDR3. Germline values: CDR1 MGHDK, CDR2 SYGVNS. J gave up 3 bases and V 7 bases, and 5 bases lay outside the gene matches. The CDR3: CASKGQADNQPQHF. The CDR3 DNA reads as TGTGCCAGCAAGGGACAGGCTGACAATCAGCCCCAGCATTTT.

This sequence joins TRBV30 and TRBJ2-7, with 9 bases that match TRBD1. Per germline, CDR1 GTSNPN and CDR2 SVGIG (reference sequence). V lost 2 bases, J lost 12 bases, and 5 bases stayed unmatched. The CDR3 length is 11 residues. CDR3 DNA: TGTGCCTGGAGTCCTCGGGACAGGGTGTACTTC. This sequence encodes CAWSPRDRVYF.

The CDR3 DNA is TGTGCCAGAAGCTCTACACCGGGTCAGGGGGCAGGTGAAAAACTGTTTTTT. Residues: CARSSTPGQGAGEKLFF. This chain uses TRBV5-3 with TRBJ1-4, with 8 bases that match TRBD1. TRBV5-3 is known as an ORF, though its function is uncertain. V dropped 3 bases and J dropped 7; count of bases not matched to a gene: 14. The CDR3 is 17 amino acids.

The chain couples TRBV5-6 to TRBJ1-2; possible D gene TRBD1, 6 bases. Trimming cost V 2 bases and J 1 base, with 12 bases left between them. This CDR3 contains 15 residues. The V gene's germline CDR1 is SGHDT and CDR2 YYEEEE. The CDR3 nucleotides read TGTGCCAGCAGCTTACGACAGGTACTTAACTATGGCTACACCTTC. Its protein is CASSLRQVLNYGYTF.

This clone was seen once. The J gene is TRBJ1-6, the V gene TRBV11-2, with TRBD1 identical over 7 bases. The CDR3 contains 13 residues. After removal of 2 bases from V and 13 bases from J, the junction contained 5 bases not matched to a gene. CDR1 is SGHAT and CDR2 is FQNNGV in the germline V gene. Here the CDR3 reads CASSLSQGVPLHF. In DNA form, the CDR3 reads TGTGCCAGCAGCTTAAGCCAGGGGGTCCCCCTCCACTTT.

This chain links TRBV27 with TRBJ1-5, with D maybe TRBD1 (6 bases). V dropped 2 bases and J dropped 5 bases, with 13 bases sitting between them. This CDR3 contains 15 residues. CDR1 is MNHEY, CDR2 SMNVEV, per germline (reference sequence). CDR3 nucleotide sequence: TGTGCCAGCAGTTTAAGGCCGGGACACCATCAGCCCCAGCATTTT. This translates into CASSLRPGHHQPQHF.

The V and J genes are TRBV19 and TRBJ1-5, with TRBD1 identical over 7 bases. CDR1 is LNHDA, CDR2 SQIVND, per germline (reference sequence). The CDR3 is made up of 12 amino acids. J was trimmed by 6 bases and V by 7 bases; bases with no gene match: 3. The DNA for the CDR3 is TGTGCCAGTACACAGGGGAGTCAGCCCCAGCATTTT. Translation gives CASTQGSQPQHF.

The chain recombines TRBV7-8 with TRBJ2-2; 9 nucleotides agree with TRBD1. The CDR3 spans 16 residues. Germline CDR1 reads SGHVS; CDR2 reads FQNEAQ. Unmatched junction bases numbered 6, after V lost 5 bases and J lost 2 bases. The CDR3 coding sequence is TGTGCCAGCAGCCCCCGGGACAGGGCCAACACCGGGGAGCTGTTTTTT. It is translated as CASSPRDRANTGELFF.

The rearrangement joins TRBV7-2 to TRBJ1-2; 9 bases match TRBD1. The CDR3 runs 16 residues. Per germline, CDR1 SGHTA and CDR2 FQGNSA. J was trimmed by 2 bases and V by 3 bases; bases with no gene match: 7. The CDR3 loop reads CASSLVQGAVNYGYTF. The DNA for the CDR3 is TGTGCCAGCAGCTTGGTACAGGGGGCGGTCAACTATGGCTACACCTTC.